This is a list of T cell receptor beta chains from one sample in a study of human T cells and chemical hapten exposure. TCRdb itself ran the 5' RACE reads through MiXCR, one entry per CDR3 protein. This table holds some 78,000 distinct CDR3 sequences, about 8% found once. The receptor set was obtained from a male donor in good health. Each CDR3 is given with its conserved first and last residue. A D gene is named only where the DNA matches it firmly. A clone size is listed for some rows: how often the clone was seen (once, few, many), or a class if it is expanded.

cdr3_aa: CASSSRTGSQPQHF; cdr3_nt: TGTGCCAGCAGCTCCCGGACAGGGAGCCAGCCCCAGCATTTT; j_call: TRBJ1-5; clone_size: few; d_call: TRBD1; v_call: TRBV12-3/TRBV12-4
cdr3_aa: CAWSVSGSSYNSPLHF; cdr3_nt: TGTGCCTGGAGTGTTTCAGGGAGCTCCTATAATTCACCCCTCCACTTT; j_call: TRBJ1-6; clone_size: many; d_call: -; v_call: TRBV30
cdr3_aa: CASSPGERTTDTQYF; cdr3_nt: TGTGCCAGCAGCCCGGGGGAGCGGACCACAGATACGCAGTATTTT; j_call: TRBJ2-3; clone_size: -; d_call: -; v_call: TRBV7-7
cdr3_aa: CASSGTANYGYTF; cdr3_nt: TGCGCCAGCAGTGGGACAGCTAACTATGGCTACACCTTC; j_call: TRBJ1-2; clone_size: many; d_call: -; v_call: TRBV10-2
cdr3_aa: CASSPGTGHTDTQYF; cdr3_nt: TGTGCCAGCAGCCCCGGGACAGGGCACACAGATACGCAGTATTTT; j_call: TRBJ2-3; clone_size: -; d_call: TRBD1; v_call: TRBV11-3
cdr3_aa: CASSQRADRGPGNTIYF; cdr3_nt: TGTGCCAGCAGCCAGAGGGCGGACAGGGGGCCAGGAAACACCATATATTTT; j_call: TRBJ1-3; clone_size: -; d_call: TRBD1; v_call: TRBV14
cdr3_aa: CSVDGADYNEQFF; cdr3_nt: TGCAGCGTTGATGGGGCTGACTACAATGAGCAGTTCTTC; j_call: TRBJ2-1; clone_size: many; d_call: -; v_call: TRBV29-1
cdr3_aa: CASSYATGTAPLHF; cdr3_nt: TGTGCCAGCAGTTACGCGACAGGAACGGCACCCCTCCACTTT; j_call: TRBJ1-6; clone_size: many; d_call: -; v_call: TRBV6-2/TRBV6-3
cdr3_aa: CASIHRGSTGELFF; cdr3_nt: TGTGCCAGCATTCACAGGGGGTCCACCGGGGAGCTGTTTTTT; j_call: TRBJ2-2; clone_size: few; d_call: TRBD1; v_call: TRBV12-3/TRBV12-4
cdr3_aa: CSAIAGGGDTQYF; cdr3_nt: TGCAGTGCTATAGCGGGAGGAGGAGATACGCAGTATTTT; j_call: TRBJ2-3; clone_size: -; d_call: TRBD2; v_call: TRBV29-1
cdr3_aa: CSAPRGAGGFDQPQHF; cdr3_nt: TGCAGTGCTCCCCGGGGGGCAGGGGGATTTGATCAGCCCCAGCATTTT; j_call: TRBJ1-5; clone_size: -; d_call: TRBD1; v_call: TRBV20-1
cdr3_aa: CASLGGQGAGGEQFF; cdr3_nt: TGTGCCAGCTTAGGGGGGCAGGGGGCCGGGGGTGAGCAGTTCTTC; j_call: TRBJ2-1; clone_size: few; d_call: TRBD1; v_call: TRBV11-2
cdr3_aa: CSVWGGLTEAFF; cdr3_nt: TGCAGCGTGTGGGGGGGTTTGACTGAAGCTTTCTTT; j_call: TRBJ1-1; clone_size: -; d_call: -; v_call: TRBV29-1
cdr3_aa: CASSLGEGYEQYF; cdr3_nt: TGTGCCAGCAGCCTCGGTGAGGGCTACGAGCAGTACTTC; j_call: TRBJ2-7; clone_size: few; d_call: -; v_call: TRBV7-2
cdr3_aa: CASSQGGSGGLPPDTQYF; cdr3_nt: TGCGCCAGCAGCCAAGGAGGTAGCGGGGGGCTCCCCCCAGATACGCAGTATTTT; j_call: TRBJ2-3; clone_size: few; d_call: TRBD2; v_call: TRBV4-3
cdr3_aa: CSVPGQGARTEAFF; cdr3_nt: TGCAGCGTGCCGGGACAGGGGGCGCGTACTGAAGCTTTCTTT; j_call: TRBJ1-1; clone_size: few; d_call: TRBD1; v_call: TRBV29-1
cdr3_aa: CSVPSQGDAYNEQFF; cdr3_nt: TGCAGCGTCCCGAGTCAGGGGGACGCCTACAATGAGCAGTTCTTC; j_call: TRBJ2-1; clone_size: few; d_call: TRBD1; v_call: TRBV29-1
cdr3_aa: CASSPGGGPYEQYF; cdr3_nt: TGTGCCAGCTCACCTGGGGGGGGACCCTACGAGCAGTACTTC; j_call: TRBJ2-7; clone_size: few; d_call: TRBD2; v_call: TRBV18
cdr3_aa: CSVEGRQRAEAFF; cdr3_nt: TGCAGCGTTGAAGGAAGACAACGAGCTGAAGCTTTCTTT; j_call: TRBJ1-1; clone_size: many; d_call: -; v_call: TRBV29-1
cdr3_aa: CASSDDWGTEAFF; cdr3_nt: TGTGCCAGCAGTGATGACTGGGGCACTGAAGCTTTCTTT; j_call: TRBJ1-1; clone_size: few; d_call: -; v_call: TRBV6-2/TRBV6-3
cdr3_aa: CASRQGADNSPLHF; cdr3_nt: TGTGCCAGCAGACAGGGGGCGGATAATTCACCCCTCCACTTT; j_call: TRBJ1-6; clone_size: -; d_call: TRBD1; v_call: TRBV4-2
cdr3_aa: CASSLGQGASYGYTF; cdr3_nt: TGTGCCAGCAGCTTAGGGCAGGGGGCCAGCTATGGCTACACCTTC; j_call: TRBJ1-2; clone_size: few; d_call: TRBD1; v_call: TRBV7-2
cdr3_aa: CASSPRASPNTQYF; cdr3_nt: TGTGCCAGCTCACCACGGGCCAGCCCGAATACGCAGTATTTT; j_call: TRBJ2-3; clone_size: many; d_call: -; v_call: TRBV18
cdr3_aa: CSVGVGGTSSYNEQFF; cdr3_nt: TGCAGCGTGGGGGTAGGCGGGACAAGCTCCTACAATGAGCAGTTCTTC; j_call: TRBJ2-1; clone_size: many; d_call: -; v_call: TRBV29-1
cdr3_aa: CASSESSYGQETQYF; cdr3_nt: TGTGCCAGCAGTGAATCTTCCTACGGCCAAGAGACCCAGTACTTC; j_call: TRBJ2-5; clone_size: many; d_call: -; v_call: TRBV25-1
cdr3_aa: CASSYYGASGGLNTGELFF; cdr3_nt: TGTGCCAGCAGTTATTATGGGGCTAGCGGGGGCCTAAACACCGGGGAGCTGTTTTTT; j_call: TRBJ2-2; clone_size: few; d_call: TRBD2; v_call: TRBV6-2/TRBV6-3
cdr3_aa: CASSKPRQGNNSPLHF; cdr3_nt: TGTGCCAGCAGCAAGCCGAGACAGGGGAATAATTCACCCCTCCACTTT; j_call: TRBJ1-6; clone_size: few; d_call: TRBD1; v_call: TRBV5-4
cdr3_aa: CASSLVDQPQHF; cdr3_nt: TGTGCCAGCAGCCTTGTAGATCAGCCCCAGCATTTT; j_call: TRBJ1-5; clone_size: many; d_call: -; v_call: TRBV5-6
cdr3_aa: CASSLAPGKETQYF; cdr3_nt: TGTGCCAGCAGCTTAGCCCCAGGCAAAGAGACCCAGTACTTC; j_call: TRBJ2-5; clone_size: -; d_call: -; v_call: TRBV7-2
cdr3_aa: CASSESIASGEKLFF; cdr3_nt: TGCGCCAGCAGTGAGTCTATAGCCTCAGGGGAAAAACTGTTTTTT; j_call: TRBJ1-4; clone_size: few; d_call: -; v_call: TRBV10-2
cdr3_aa: CASSLAPMNSPLHF; cdr3_nt: TGCGCCAGCAGCTTGGCCCCAATGAATTCACCCCTCCACTTT; j_call: TRBJ1-6; clone_size: many; d_call: -; v_call: TRBV5-1
cdr3_aa: CASSEPRQGGGYTF; cdr3_nt: TGTGCCAGCAGTGAACCCCGCCAAGGCGGTGGCTACACCTTC; j_call: TRBJ1-2; clone_size: -; d_call: -; v_call: TRBV25-1
cdr3_aa: CASSDPGQGANEQFF; cdr3_nt: TGTGCCAGCAGTGATCCCGGACAGGGTGCCAATGAGCAGTTCTTC; j_call: TRBJ2-1; clone_size: many; d_call: TRBD1; v_call: TRBV6-4
cdr3_aa: CASSLLRNSGNTIYF; cdr3_nt: TGTGCCAGCAGCCTACTCAGAAACTCTGGAAACACCATATATTTT; j_call: TRBJ1-3; clone_size: many; d_call: -; v_call: TRBV5-6
cdr3_aa: CASSLVAGGPGDTQYF; cdr3_nt: TGTGCCAGCAGCTTAGTAGCGGGAGGGCCGGGAGATACGCAGTATTTT; j_call: TRBJ2-3; clone_size: -; d_call: TRBD2; v_call: TRBV7-6
cdr3_aa: CASSVLIQETQYF; cdr3_nt: TGTGCCAGCAGTGTCCTAATCCAAGAGACCCAGTACTTC; j_call: TRBJ2-5; clone_size: few; d_call: -; v_call: TRBV6-1
cdr3_aa: CASSSTRELWAFF; cdr3_nt: TGTGCCAGCAGTAGTACCAGGGAACTGTGGGCTTTCTTT; j_call: TRBJ1-1; clone_size: many; d_call: -; v_call: TRBV28
cdr3_aa: CASSPRPAGAYEQYF; cdr3_nt: TGTGCCAGCAGCCCGAGACCAGCGGGAGCCTACGAGCAGTACTTC; j_call: TRBJ2-7; clone_size: many; d_call: TRBD2; v_call: TRBV7-9
cdr3_aa: CATAGGASYNEQFF; cdr3_nt: TGTGCCACCGCCGGCGGGGCCTCCTACAATGAGCAGTTCTTC; j_call: TRBJ2-1; clone_size: many; d_call: -; v_call: TRBV24-1
cdr3_aa: CASSLAPGEQYF; cdr3_nt: TGTGCCAGCAGCTTAGCCCCCGGGGAGCAGTACTTC; j_call: TRBJ2-7; clone_size: -; d_call: -; v_call: TRBV11-1
cdr3_aa: CASSPDPGQPHQYF; cdr3_nt: TGTGCCAGCAGCCCTGATCCGGGACAGCCCCATCAGTACTTC; j_call: TRBJ2-4; clone_size: few; d_call: TRBD1; v_call: TRBV7-9
cdr3_aa: CASSLVGLNQPQHF; cdr3_nt: TGTGCCAGCAGTTTAGTGGGACTAAATCAGCCCCAGCATTTT; j_call: TRBJ1-5; clone_size: many; d_call: -; v_call: TRBV12-3/TRBV12-4
cdr3_aa: CASSYGGRSTEAFF; cdr3_nt: TGTGCCAGCAGTTATGGGGGAAGGAGCACTGAAGCTTTCTTT; j_call: TRBJ1-1; clone_size: many; d_call: -; v_call: TRBV6-2/TRBV6-3
cdr3_aa: CSASTGTGTYEQYF; cdr3_nt: TGCAGCGCATCGACCGGGACAGGGACCTACGAGCAGTACTTC; j_call: TRBJ2-7; clone_size: many; d_call: TRBD1; v_call: TRBV29-1
cdr3_aa: CSVEPDTQYF; cdr3_nt: TGCAGCGTTGAGCCTGATACGCAGTATTTT; j_call: TRBJ2-3; clone_size: -; d_call: -; v_call: TRBV29-1
cdr3_aa: CASSLASTGTQYF; cdr3_nt: TGTGCCAGCAGTCTAGCCAGCACAGGAACGCAGTATTTT; j_call: TRBJ2-3; clone_size: few; d_call: -; v_call: TRBV12-3/TRBV12-4
cdr3_aa: CASSFVGGEQPQHF; cdr3_nt: TGTGCCAGCAGCTTTGTGGGTGGTGAGCAGCCCCAGCATTTT; j_call: TRBJ1-5; clone_size: many; d_call: -; v_call: TRBV7-2
cdr3_aa: CASSFGGTVNTEAFF; cdr3_nt: TGTGCCAGCAGCTTCGGCGGGACAGTTAACACTGAAGCTTTCTTT; j_call: TRBJ1-1; clone_size: -; d_call: TRBD1; v_call: TRBV7-2
cdr3_aa: CASGSRLSLWDRGRQETQYF; cdr3_nt: TGTGCTAGTGGTTCCCGCCTGTCGTTGTGGGACAGGGGGCGGCAAGAGACCCAGTACTTC; j_call: TRBJ2-5; clone_size: -; d_call: TRBD1; v_call: TRBV12-5
cdr3_aa: CASSFYAGGSDFF; cdr3_nt: TGCGCCAGCAGCTTTTATGCGGGAGGGTCGGATTTCTTC; j_call: TRBJ2-1; clone_size: many; d_call: TRBD2; v_call: TRBV5-1
cdr3_aa: CASSQVPITYNEQFF; cdr3_nt: TGCGCCAGCAGCCAAGTCCCAATCACGTACAATGAGCAGTTCTTC; j_call: TRBJ2-1; clone_size: -; d_call: -; v_call: TRBV4-1
cdr3_aa: CASSLAGRATGELFF; cdr3_nt: TGTGCCAGCAGTTTAGCCGGGAGGGCCACCGGGGAGCTGTTTTTT; j_call: TRBJ2-2; clone_size: few; d_call: TRBD2; v_call: TRBV12-3/TRBV12-4
cdr3_aa: CSVVLVRLAATDTQYF; cdr3_nt: TGCAGCGTTGTGTTGGTAAGACTAGCGGCCACAGATACGCAGTATTTT; j_call: TRBJ2-3; clone_size: many; d_call: TRBD2; v_call: TRBV29-1
cdr3_aa: CASTPPNTGELFF; cdr3_nt: TGTGCCAGCACCCCCCCGAACACCGGGGAGCTGTTTTTT; j_call: TRBJ2-2; clone_size: many; d_call: -; v_call: TRBV3-1